This T cell receptor beta chain was obtained from a study of post-analysis software for immune sequencing data. Every TCR beta cDNA library bore unique molecular identifiers. Via MiXCR, TCRdb re-called the PCR reads, giving one row per CDR3 protein. The table records 650,000 to 900,000 distinct CDR3 sequences, 46% of them present only once. Overall study findings and caveats: Samples made in the same batch grouped tightly together by F measure. About five TRBV segments (TRBV5-6, TRBV5-1 and TRBV20-1 among them) occurred more frequently in patients than in controls. The normalized Chao1 diversity of multiple sclerosis patients was significantly lower than that of controls.

Germline V gives CDR1 DFQATT, CDR2 SNEGSKA (reference sequence). This CDR3 region has 14 residues. Trimming removed 4 bases from V and 5 bases from J; junction bases left unmatched: 8. This clonotype was counted between two and nine times. Its antigen is unidentified. The clonotype originates from a girl aged 10-17 years with multiple sclerosis. V usage is TRBV20-1 and J usage is TRBJ2-1, with 7 bases matching TRBD1. The specimen sequenced was blood. In DNA, the CDR3 is TGCAGTGCTATCTCGTACGACAGGGACAATGAGCAGTTCTTC. Translating it yields CSAISYDRDNEQFF.